One sample yielded the 21 T cell receptor beta chains listed below, sequenced in a study of cytomegalovirus exposure and HLA in healthy donors. The PCR ran on 60 Vbeta and 13 Jbeta primers. Generated by immunoSEQ multiplex PCR, the TCRdb table keeps only in-frame clones and is missing some. The sample lists approximately 180,000 clones, 84% seen once, with 4.8% in the top ten. Sequenced input: PBMCs. All receptors derive from a man aged 18 to 30 in good health and CMV-seronegative.

The rearrangement uses TRBV5-1 and TRBJ1-1, with 7 bases matching TRBD1. Losses at the gene ends were 4 bases for V and 2 bases for J; bases not matched to a gene: 5. Germline CDR1 reads SGHRS; CDR2 reads YFSETQ. This CDR3 has 14 amino acids. The chain's CDR3 is CASSEGQRNTEAFF. CDR3 nucleotide sequence: TGCGCCAGCAGCGAGGGACAGAGAAACACTGAAGCTTTCTTT.

The chain employs TRBV5-6 and TRBJ2-1; 8 bases fit TRBD1. Trimming at V came to 3 bases and at J to 2 bases, leaving 4 bases not matched to a gene. Germline loops: CDR1 SGHDT, CDR2 YYEEEE. The CDR3 covers 15 residues. The CDR3 DNA reads TGTGCCAGCAGCTCGGAGGACAGGGCCTACAATGAGCAGTTCTTC. Amino acids: CASSSEDRAYNEQFF.

The chain carries TRBV6-1 and TRBJ2-1, with 7 bases lining up with TRBD1. The CDR3 length is 14 residues. The V gene end was trimmed by 7 bases and the J gene end by 8 bases; junction bases not matched to a gene: 11. CDR1 is MNHNS, CDR2 SASEGT, per germline. The CDR3 sequence: CASTRTGQAHEQFF. CDR3 sequence (DNA): TGTGCCAGCACCCGAACCGGACAGGCCCATGAGCAGTTCTTC.

The chain uses TRBV27 and TRBJ1-1; a possible D gene is TRBD1 (5 bases). This CDR3 spans 15 amino acids. Deletions cut 0 bases from V and 0 bases from J, with 8 bases between. Germline loops: CDR1 MNHEY, CDR2 SMNVEV (reference sequence). CDR3 DNA sequence: TGTGCCAGCAGTTTATCTGGCAGGGTGAACACTGAAGCTTTCTTT. This sequence encodes CASSLSGRVNTEAFF.

V and J are TRBV6-5 and TRBJ2-5; D gene unclear. From germline, CDR1 is MNHEY and CDR2 SVGAGI. Trimming took 4 bases from V and 1 from J, leaving 7 bases between them. This CDR3 has 13 amino acids. The CDR3 DNA is TGTGCCAGCAGTTTCAGGTTCCAAGAGACCCAGTACTTC. It translates to CASSFRFQETQYF.

This chain links TRBV6-4 with TRBJ2-2, with TRBD2 identical over 8 bases. Germline trimming cut 3 bases from V and 6 bases from J; bases unmatched to any gene: 9. There are 16 residues in the CDR3. Germline V gene data show CDR1 as MRHNA and CDR2 as SNTAGT. CDR3 region: CASSEVGGAGAGELFF. As DNA, the CDR3 is TGTGCCAGCAGTGAGGTCGGGGGGGCCGGTGCCGGGGAGCTGTTTTTT.

The V gene is TRBV11-2, the J gene TRBJ2-7, with 14 bases that match TRBD2. J gave up 6 bases and V 5 bases, and 0 bases lay outside the gene matches. This CDR3 comprises 13 residues. Germline CDR1 is SGHAT and CDR2 is FQNNGV. CDR3 sequence reads: CASSGLAGGEQYF. CDR3 nucleotide sequence: TGTGCCAGCAGCGGACTAGCGGGAGGCGAGCAGTACTTC.

Concerning this clone: Other nucleotide sequences from this sample produce the same CDR3. The V and J genes are TRBV6-4 and TRBJ1-2, with unresolved D. This CDR3 has 14 residues. The ends were cut back, 7 bases at V and 4 bases at J, with 16 bases in the middle. Germline assignment: CDR1 MRHNA and CDR2 SNTAGT. This chain's CDR3 is CASNIIPGSYGYTF. Here the CDR3 DNA reads TGTGCCAGCAACATAATTCCCGGGAGCTATGGCTACACCTTC.

The chain combines TRBV5-1 with TRBJ1-2; TRBD1 matches 8 bases. This CDR3 is built from 14 residues. The V gene end was trimmed by 3 bases and the J gene end by 2 bases; junction bases not matched to a gene: 3. Germline V gene lookup returns CDR1 SGHRS and CDR2 YFSETQ. The CDR3 is CASSSRTGNYGYTF. The DNA for the CDR3 is TGCGCCAGCAGCTCAAGGACAGGGAACTATGGCTACACCTTC.

This clone was counted once. The chain carries TRBV11-2 and TRBJ2-3; D is unclear. The ends were cut back, 3 bases at V and 2 bases at J, with 12 bases in the middle. The CDR3 extends over 15 amino acids. Germline CDR1 SGHAT, CDR2 FQNNGV. The CDR3 protein is CASSFWRKLTDTQYF. The CDR3 DNA is TGTGCCAGCAGCTTTTGGCGGAAACTCACAGATACGCAGTATTTT. Combining the CDR3 with reference TRBV11-2 and TRBJ2-3 gives the whole variable domain EAGVAQSPRYKIIEKRQSVAFWCNPISGHATLYWYQQILGQGPKLLIQFQNNGVVDDSQLPKDRFSAERLKGVDSTLKIQPAKLEDSAVYLCASSFWRKLTDTQYFGPGTRLTVL.

This chain connects TRBV6-5 to TRBJ2-3, with 10 nucleotides matching TRBD2. V lost 4 bases to trimming and J lost 5 bases; unmatched junction nucleotides: 9. Germline V CDR1 and CDR2: MNHEY, SVGAGI. This CDR3 contains 16 residues. The CDR3 DNA reads TGTGCCAGCAGTTTCGGGACTAGCGTGATGCAAGATACGCAGTATTTT. Translation gives CASSFGTSVMQDTQYF.

The chain links TRBV7-9 to TRBJ2-7; TRBD2 matches 8 bases. Trimming at V came to 2 bases and at J to 0 bases, leaving 6 bases not matched to a gene. The germline CDR1 and CDR2 sequences are SEHNR and FQNEAQ (reference sequence). The CDR3 consists of 16 residues. The CDR3 spells CASSLWVSGGSYEQYF. The CDR3 region has the DNA TGTGCCAGCAGCTTATGGGTCAGCGGGGGCTCCTACGAGCAGTACTTC.

V is TRBV6-1 and J is TRBJ2-4; TRBD1 matches at 9 bases. V shed 7 bases and J 8 bases; nucleotides not matched to a gene: 6. Germline V CDR1 and CDR2: MNHNS, SASEGT. This CDR3 spans 13 amino acids. This chain's CDR3 is CASMTGGGHIQYF. The DNA for the CDR3 is TGTGCCAGCATGACAGGGGGTGGACACATTCAGTACTTC.

The rearrangement joins TRBV5-6 to TRBJ1-6, with D tentatively TRBD1 (5 bases). CDR3 length: 14 residues. Trimming left V 1 base short and J 8 bases short, with 10 bases between. Germline V gene lookup returns CDR1 SGHDT and CDR2 YYEEEE. CDR3 loop: CASSLQGTDSPLHF. As DNA, the CDR3 is TGTGCCAGCAGCTTGCAGGGTACCGATTCACCCCTCCACTTT.

The rearrangement uses TRBV5-1 and TRBJ2-3, with D possibly being TRBD1 (5 bases). The CDR3 spans 16 residues. V was cut by 0 bases and J by 2 bases, with 13 bases left in between. Germline loops: CDR1 SGHRS, CDR2 YFSETQ. The chain's CDR3 is CASSLAGKEFTDTQYF. DNA for the CDR3: TGCGCCAGCAGCTTGGCAGGGAAGGAGTTCACAGATACGCAGTATTTT.

This CDR3 reads CASGRQGPKKLFF. The CDR3 DNA is TGTGCCAGCGGGAGACAGGGGCCTAAAAAACTGTTTTTT. The chain uses TRBV2 and TRBJ1-4, with 8 bases fitting TRBD1. The trim removed 8 bases at V and 9 bases at J, leaving 8 bases unmatched. The CDR3 covers 13 residues. In germline, CDR1 is SNHLY, CDR2 FYNNEI.

This clone was recorded once. This chain links TRBV27 with TRBJ2-3, with TRBD2 identical over 11 bases. With 9 bases clipped from V and 4 bases from J, the junction kept 18 bases outside the gene matches. This CDR3 comprises 18 residues. Germline CDR1 is MNHEY and CDR2 is SMNVEV (reference sequence). CDR3 in DNA: TGTGCCAGTGCCCCAAACCACACTAGCGGGAGATCGGCAGATACGCAGTATTTT. Protein sequence: CASAPNHTSGRSADTQYF.

Here the CDR3 DNA reads TGTGCCAGCAGCCGGCCCGGGTGGGACACTGAAGCTTTCTTT. Translated: CASSRPGWDTEAFF. The chain recombines TRBV5-6 with TRBJ1-1; D gene uncertain. With 4 bases removed from V and 3 bases from J, the gap between germline ends came to 13 bases. The CDR3 runs to 14 residues. Per the germline V gene, CDR1 is SGHDT and CDR2 is YYEEEE.

This sequence joins TRBV4-1 and TRBJ2-5; 10 nucleotides match TRBD2. The CDR3 extends over 15 amino acids. CDR1 is MGHRA and CDR2 is YSYEKL in the germline V gene. J was trimmed by 6 bases and V by 0 bases; bases with no gene match: 4. CDR3 sequence (DNA): TGCGCCAGCAGCCAAGAACTAGCGGGAACGAAGACCCAGTACTTC. Protein product: CASSQELAGTKTQYF.

The gene calls are TRBV5-1 and TRBJ1-1; D is perhaps TRBD1 (5 bases). From germline, CDR1 is SGHRS and CDR2 YFSETQ. V was clipped by 2 bases and J by 6 bases, with 11 bases between them. The CDR3 totals 13 residues. The DNA for the CDR3 is TGCGCCAGCAGCTTCGGGGGTTCGTCTGAAGCTTTCTTT. This translates into CASSFGGSSEAFF.

The rearrangement joins TRBV13 to TRBJ2-1, with 7 bases lining up with TRBD2. The V gene's germline CDR1 is PRHDT and CDR2 FYEKMQ (reference sequence). V lost 2 bases, J lost 5 bases, and 6 bases stayed unmatched. The CDR3 is 15 amino acids. The CDR3 loop is CASSLRGGVHNEQFF. The CDR3, as DNA: TGTGCCAGCAGCTTAAGGGGAGGGGTCCACAATGAGCAGTTCTTC.